The present T cell receptor (beta chain) was sequenced within a study of T cell responses to AZD1222 COVID-19 vaccine. Findings of the study overall: Spike-specific TCRs gained breadth and depth after people received two AZD1222 doses. Donors were mostly white British, more females; clonal diversity possibly underestimated. Seropositive AZD1222 recipients at baseline numbered only five or six.

Method: immunoSEQ multiplex PCR; TCRdb's copy keeps in-frame clones and lacks some. The sample has 160,000 or so clones; roughly nine tenths are singletons. As regards this clone: Its antigen is unknown.

Germline V gives CDR1 MNHEY, CDR2 SMNVEV (reference sequence). J gave up 2 bases and V 0 bases, and 4 bases lay outside the gene matches. The CDR3 has 15 residues. The specimen was peripheral blood, collected after recovery from COVID-19. The receptor comes from an adult who had recovered from COVID-19. This sequence joins TRBV27 and TRBJ2-7; 7 nucleotides agree with TRBD1. The CDR3 spells CASSLSQTGTYEQYF. The CDR3 DNA sequence: TGTGCCAGCAGTTTATCTCAGACAGGGACCTACGAGCAGTACTTC.